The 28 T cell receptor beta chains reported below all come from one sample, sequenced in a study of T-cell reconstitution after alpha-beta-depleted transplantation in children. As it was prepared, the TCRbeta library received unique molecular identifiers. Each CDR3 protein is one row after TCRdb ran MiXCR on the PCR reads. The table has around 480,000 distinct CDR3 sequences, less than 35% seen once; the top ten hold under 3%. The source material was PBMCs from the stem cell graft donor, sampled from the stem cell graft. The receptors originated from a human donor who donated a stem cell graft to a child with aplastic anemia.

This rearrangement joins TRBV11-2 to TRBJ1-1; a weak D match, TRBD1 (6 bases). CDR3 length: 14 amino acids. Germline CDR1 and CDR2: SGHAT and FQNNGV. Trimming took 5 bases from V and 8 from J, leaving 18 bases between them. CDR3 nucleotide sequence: TGTGCCAGCAGCCCACGGGCGGGGGCGAGCGAAGCTTTCTTT. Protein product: CASSPRAGASEAFF. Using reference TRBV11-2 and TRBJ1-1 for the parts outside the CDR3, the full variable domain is EAGVAQSPRYKIIEKRQSVAFWCNPISGHATLYWYQQILGQGPKLLIQFQNNGVVDDSQLPKDRFSAERLKGVDSTLKIQPAKLEDSAVYLCASSPRAGASEAFFGQGTRLTVV.

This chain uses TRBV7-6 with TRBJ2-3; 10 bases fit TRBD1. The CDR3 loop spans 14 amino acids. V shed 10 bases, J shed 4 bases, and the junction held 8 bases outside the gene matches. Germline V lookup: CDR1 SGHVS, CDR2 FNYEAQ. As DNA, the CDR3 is TGTGCCAACAGGCCGGGACAGGGGCCAGATACGCAGTATTTT. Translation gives CANRPGQGPDTQYF.

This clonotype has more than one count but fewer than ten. CDR3 residues: CASSWTSGIVGEQFF. The CDR3 DNA reads TGTGCCAGCAGCTGGACTAGCGGGATTGTGGGTGAGCAGTTCTTC. This chain joins TRBV5-4 and TRBJ2-1, with 12 bases matching TRBD2. The junction had 7 bases not matched to a gene; V was cut back by 3 bases and J by 9 bases. Germline V CDR1 and CDR2: SGHNT, YYREEE (reference sequence). CDR3 length: 15 residues.

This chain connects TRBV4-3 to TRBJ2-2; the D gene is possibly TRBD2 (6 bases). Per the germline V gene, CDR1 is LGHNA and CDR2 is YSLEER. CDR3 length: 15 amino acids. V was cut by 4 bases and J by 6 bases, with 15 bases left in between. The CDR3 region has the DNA TGCGCCAGCAGCCCCTTCATGGGGGAGGCCGGGGAGCTGTTTTTT. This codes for CASSPFMGEAGELFF.

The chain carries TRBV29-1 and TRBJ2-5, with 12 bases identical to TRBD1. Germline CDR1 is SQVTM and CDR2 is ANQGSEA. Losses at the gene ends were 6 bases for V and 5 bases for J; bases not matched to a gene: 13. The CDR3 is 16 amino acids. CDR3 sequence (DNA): TGCAGCGTCCTCTACCACGGGGACAGGGGGCGTGAGACCCAGTACTTC. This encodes CSVLYHGDRGRETQYF.

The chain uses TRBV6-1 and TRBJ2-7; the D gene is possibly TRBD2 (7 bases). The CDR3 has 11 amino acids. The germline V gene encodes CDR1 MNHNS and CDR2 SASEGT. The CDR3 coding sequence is TGTGTCACAGCGGGGACATACGAGCAGTACTTC. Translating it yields CVTAGTYEQYF.

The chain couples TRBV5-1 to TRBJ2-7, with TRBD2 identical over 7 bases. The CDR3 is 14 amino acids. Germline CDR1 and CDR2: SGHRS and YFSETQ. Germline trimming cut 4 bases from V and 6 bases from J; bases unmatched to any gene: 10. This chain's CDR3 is CASSRAAGVAEQYV. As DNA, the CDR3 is TGCGCCAGCAGCCGGGCTGCGGGAGTTGCCGAGCAGTACGTC.

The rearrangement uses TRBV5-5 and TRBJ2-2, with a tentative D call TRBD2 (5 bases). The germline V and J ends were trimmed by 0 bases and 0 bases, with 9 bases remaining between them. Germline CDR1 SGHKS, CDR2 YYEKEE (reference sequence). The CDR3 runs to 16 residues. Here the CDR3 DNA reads TGTGCCAGCAGCTTGGAGGCCGGGGCGAACACCGGGGAGCTGTTTTTT. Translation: CASSLEAGANTGELFF.

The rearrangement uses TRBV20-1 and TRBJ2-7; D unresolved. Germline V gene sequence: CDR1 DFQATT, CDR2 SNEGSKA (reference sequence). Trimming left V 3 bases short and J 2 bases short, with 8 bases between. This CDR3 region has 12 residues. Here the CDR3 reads CSASAPTYEQYF. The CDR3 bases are TGCAGTGCTAGCGCGCCGACCTACGAGCAGTACTTC.

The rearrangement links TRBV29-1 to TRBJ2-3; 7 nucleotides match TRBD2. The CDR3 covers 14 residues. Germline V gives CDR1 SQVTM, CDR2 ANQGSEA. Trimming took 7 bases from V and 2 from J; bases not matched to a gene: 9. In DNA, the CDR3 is TGCAGCGGGGACCTAGCGGCCTCCACAGATACGCAGTATTTT. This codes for CSGDLAASTDTQYF.

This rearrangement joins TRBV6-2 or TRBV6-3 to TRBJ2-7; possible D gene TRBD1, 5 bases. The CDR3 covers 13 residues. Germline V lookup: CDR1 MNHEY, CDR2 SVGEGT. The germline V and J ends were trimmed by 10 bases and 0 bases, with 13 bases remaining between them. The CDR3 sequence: CATTRQSSYEQYV. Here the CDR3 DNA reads TGTGCCACCACAAGACAGTCCTCCTACGAGCAGTACGTC.

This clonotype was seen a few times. Here the CDR3 reads CSAERTLYYNEQFF. The CDR3 DNA reads as TGCAGTGCTGAGAGGACTCTCTACTACAATGAGCAGTTCTTC. This chain connects TRBV20-1 to TRBJ2-1; tentative D call: TRBD2 (5 bases). The CDR3 extends over 14 amino acids. Per the germline V gene, CDR1 is DFQATT and CDR2 is SNEGSKA (reference sequence). V was cut by 5 bases and J by 3 bases, with 14 bases left in between.

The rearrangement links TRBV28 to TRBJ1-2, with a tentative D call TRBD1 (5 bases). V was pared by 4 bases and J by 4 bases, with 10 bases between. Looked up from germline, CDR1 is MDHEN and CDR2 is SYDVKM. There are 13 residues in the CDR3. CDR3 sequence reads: CASSYRNTYGYTF. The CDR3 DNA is TGTGCCAGCAGTTACAGGAATACCTATGGCTACACCTTC.

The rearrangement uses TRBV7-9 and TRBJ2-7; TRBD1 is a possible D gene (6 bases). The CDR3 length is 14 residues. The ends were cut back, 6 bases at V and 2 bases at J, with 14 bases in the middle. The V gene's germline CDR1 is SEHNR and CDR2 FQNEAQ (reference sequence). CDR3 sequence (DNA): TGTGCCAGCAGTCAGGACAGTAAACCCTACGAGCAGTACTTC. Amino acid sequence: CASSQDSKPYEQYF.

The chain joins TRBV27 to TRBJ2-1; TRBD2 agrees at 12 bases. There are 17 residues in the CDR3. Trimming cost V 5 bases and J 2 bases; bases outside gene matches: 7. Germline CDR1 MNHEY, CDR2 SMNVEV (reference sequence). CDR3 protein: CASSPIRTSGAYNEQFF. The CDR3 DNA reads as TGTGCCAGCAGTCCAATCCGGACTAGCGGGGCCTACAATGAGCAGTTCTTC.

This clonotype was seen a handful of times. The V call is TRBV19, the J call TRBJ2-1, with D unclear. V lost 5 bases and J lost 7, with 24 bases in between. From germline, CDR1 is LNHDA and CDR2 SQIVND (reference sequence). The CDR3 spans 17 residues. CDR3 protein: CASSVALLNAGPNEQFF. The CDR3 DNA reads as TGTGCCAGTAGTGTAGCCCTACTGAATGCCGGACCGAATGAGCAGTTCTTC.

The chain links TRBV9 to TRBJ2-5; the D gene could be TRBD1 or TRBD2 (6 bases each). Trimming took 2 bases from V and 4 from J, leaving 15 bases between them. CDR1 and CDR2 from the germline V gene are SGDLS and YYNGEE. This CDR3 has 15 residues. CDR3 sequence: CASSVLGGGPETQYF. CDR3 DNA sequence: TGTGCCAGCAGCGTCTTAGGAGGGGGTCCAGAGACCCAGTACTTC.

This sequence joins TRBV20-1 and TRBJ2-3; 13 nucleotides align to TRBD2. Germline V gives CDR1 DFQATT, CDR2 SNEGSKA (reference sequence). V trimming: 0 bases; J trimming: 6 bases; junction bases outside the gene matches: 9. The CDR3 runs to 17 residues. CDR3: CSARDIRTSGRGDTQYF. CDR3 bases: TGCAGTGCTAGAGATATCCGGACTAGCGGGAGAGGGGATACGCAGTATTTT.

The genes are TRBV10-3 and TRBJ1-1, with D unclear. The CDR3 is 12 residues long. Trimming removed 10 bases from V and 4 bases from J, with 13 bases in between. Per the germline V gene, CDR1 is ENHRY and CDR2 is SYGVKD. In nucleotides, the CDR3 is TGTGCCACGCAAGGAGGATCCACTGAAGCTTTCTTT. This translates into CATQGGSTEAFF.

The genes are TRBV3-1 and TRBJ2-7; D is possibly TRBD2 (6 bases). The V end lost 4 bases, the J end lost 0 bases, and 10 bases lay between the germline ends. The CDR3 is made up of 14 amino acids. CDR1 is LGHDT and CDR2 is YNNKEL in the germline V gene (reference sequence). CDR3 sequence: CASSPRGNSYEQYV. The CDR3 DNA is TGTGCCAGCAGCCCGCGGGGCAACTCCTACGAGCAGTACGTC.

In nucleotides, the CDR3 is TGTGCCAGCAGCTTCTACAACGGCTATGGCTACACCTTC. Amino acids: CASSFYNGYGYTF. This chain links TRBV7-9 with TRBJ1-2; D remains unclear. Germline V CDR1 and CDR2: SEHNR, FQNEAQ (reference sequence). V gave up 3 bases and J gave up 4 bases, with 9 bases separating them. The CDR3 has 13 amino acids.

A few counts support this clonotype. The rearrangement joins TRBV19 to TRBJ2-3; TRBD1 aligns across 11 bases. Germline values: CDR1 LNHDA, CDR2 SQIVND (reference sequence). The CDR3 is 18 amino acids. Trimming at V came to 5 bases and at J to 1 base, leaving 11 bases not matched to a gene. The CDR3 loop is CASSSYRDRGSRTDTQYF. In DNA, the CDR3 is TGTGCCAGTAGTTCCTACAGGGACAGGGGGTCCCGCACAGATACGCAGTATTTT.

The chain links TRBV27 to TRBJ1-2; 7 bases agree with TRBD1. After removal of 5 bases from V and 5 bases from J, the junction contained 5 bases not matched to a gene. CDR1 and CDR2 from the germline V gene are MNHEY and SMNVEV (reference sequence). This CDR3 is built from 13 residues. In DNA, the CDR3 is TGTGCCAGCAGTGTGACAGGGTTATATGGCTACACCTTC. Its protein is CASSVTGLYGYTF.

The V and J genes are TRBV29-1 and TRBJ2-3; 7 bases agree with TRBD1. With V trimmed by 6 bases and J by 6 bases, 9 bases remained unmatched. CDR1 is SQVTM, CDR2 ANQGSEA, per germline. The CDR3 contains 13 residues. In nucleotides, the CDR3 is TGCAGCGTAGGGACAGCAATAGAGGATACGCAGTATTTT. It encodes CSVGTAIEDTQYF.

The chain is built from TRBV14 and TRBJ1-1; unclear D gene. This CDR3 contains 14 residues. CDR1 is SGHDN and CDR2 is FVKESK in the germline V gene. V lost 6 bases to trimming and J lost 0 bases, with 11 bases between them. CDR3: CASSEAVMNTEAFF. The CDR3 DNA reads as TGTGCCAGCAGTGAAGCGGTCATGAACACTGAAGCTTTCTTT.

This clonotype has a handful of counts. The CDR3 is CATSDRSKGVYTDTQYF. CDR3 DNA: TGTGCCACCAGTGATAGGAGTAAGGGGGTCTACACAGATACGCAGTATTTT. This chain links TRBV24-1 with TRBJ2-3; tentatively, D is TRBD1 (6 bases). V was cut by 3 bases and J by 2 bases, with 17 bases left in between. The CDR3 consists of 17 residues. Looked up from germline, CDR1 is KGHDR and CDR2 is SFDVKD.

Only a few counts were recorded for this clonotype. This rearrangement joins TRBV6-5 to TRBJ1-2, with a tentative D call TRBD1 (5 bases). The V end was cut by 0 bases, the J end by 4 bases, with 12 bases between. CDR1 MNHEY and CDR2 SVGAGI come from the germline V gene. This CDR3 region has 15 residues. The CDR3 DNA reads TGTGCCAGCAGTTACTCTGGGGCTGGGGTCTATGGCTACACCTTC. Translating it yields CASSYSGAGVYGYTF.

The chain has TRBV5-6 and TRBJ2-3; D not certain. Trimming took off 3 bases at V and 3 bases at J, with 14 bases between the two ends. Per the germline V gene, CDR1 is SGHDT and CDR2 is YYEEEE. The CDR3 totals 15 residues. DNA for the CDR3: TGTGCCAGCAGCTCCGTGGGTGACGGGACAGATACGCAGTATTTT. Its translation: CASSSVGDGTDTQYF. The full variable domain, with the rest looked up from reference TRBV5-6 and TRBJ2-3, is DAGVTQSPTHLIKTRGQQVTLRCSPKSGHDTVSWYQQALGQGPQFIFQYYEEEERQRGNFPDRFSGHQFPNYSSELNVNALLLGDSALYLCASSSVGDGTDTQYFGPGTRLTVL.